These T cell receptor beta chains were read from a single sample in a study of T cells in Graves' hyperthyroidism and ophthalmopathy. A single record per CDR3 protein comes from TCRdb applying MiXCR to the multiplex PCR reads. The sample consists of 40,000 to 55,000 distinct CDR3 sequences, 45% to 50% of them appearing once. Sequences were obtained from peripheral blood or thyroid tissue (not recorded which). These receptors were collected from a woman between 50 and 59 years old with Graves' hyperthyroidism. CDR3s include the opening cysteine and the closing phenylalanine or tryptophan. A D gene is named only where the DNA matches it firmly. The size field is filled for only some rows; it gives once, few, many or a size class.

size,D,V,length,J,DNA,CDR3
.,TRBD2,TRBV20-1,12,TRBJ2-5,TGCAGTGGCCGCGGGAGAATGGAGACCCAGTACTTC,CSGRGRMETQYF
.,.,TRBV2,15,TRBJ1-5,TGTGCCAGCAGAGAAGGGACGGGTAGCAATCAGCCCCAGCATTTT,CASREGTGSNQPQHF
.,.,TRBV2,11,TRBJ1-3,TGTGCCAGCAGTGAGGGGGACACCATATATTTT,CASSEGDTIYF
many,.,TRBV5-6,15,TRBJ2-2,TGTGCCAGCAGCTTGGGGGGGGGCCAAACCGGGGAGCTGTTTTTT,CASSLGGGQTGELFF
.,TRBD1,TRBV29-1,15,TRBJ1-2,TGCAGCGTTGAAGTATCAGGGGGGAGGGACTATGGCTACACCTTC,CSVEVSGGRDYGYTF
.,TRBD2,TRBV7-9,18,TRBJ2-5,TGTGCCAGCAGTCTAAGGACAGGGAGGACTAGCGGGATCGAGACCCAGTACTTC,CASSLRTGRTSGIETQYF
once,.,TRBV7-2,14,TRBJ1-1,TGTGCCAGTTCTATTGGGGGATGGAACACTGAAGCTTTCTTT,CASSIGGWNTEAFF
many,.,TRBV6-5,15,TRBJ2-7,TGTGCCAGCAGCCTACGATCCGGTGGGGCCTACGAGCAGTACTTC,CASSLRSGGAYEQYF
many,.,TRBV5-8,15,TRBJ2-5,TGTGCCAGCAGCTTGGAAGGGGGGACGGGAAAGACCCAGTACTTC,CASSLEGGTGKTQYF
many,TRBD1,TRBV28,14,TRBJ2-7,TGTGCCAGCAGCTCCGGGACAGGCTCCTACGAGCAGTACTTC,CASSSGTGSYEQYF
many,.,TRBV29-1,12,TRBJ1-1,TGCAGCGTTGCCAGGGCTGACACTGAAGCTTTCTTT,CSVARADTEAFF
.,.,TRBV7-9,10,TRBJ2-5,TGTGCCAGCAGCGCCGAGACCCAGTACTTC,CASSAETQYF
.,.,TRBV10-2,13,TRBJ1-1,TGCGCCAGCCGCGGACAGAAGAACACTGAAGCTTTCTTT,CASRGQKNTEAFF
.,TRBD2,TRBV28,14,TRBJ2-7,TGTGCCAGCAGTTTAGGTAGCGGGAGCTACGAGCAGTACTTC,CASSLGSGSYEQYF
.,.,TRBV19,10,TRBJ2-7,TGTGCCTCCTGGGCTGGCGAGCAGTACTTC,CASWAGEQYF
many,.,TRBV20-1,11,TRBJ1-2,TGCAGTGCTAGAGTAAGGGACAGCTACACCTTC,CSARVRDSYTF
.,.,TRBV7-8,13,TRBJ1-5,TGTGCCAGCAGTGAAGCACCGATAGAGACCCAGCATTTT,CASSEAPIETQHF
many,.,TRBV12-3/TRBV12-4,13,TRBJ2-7,TGTGCCAGCAGTCAAGGGCGGCAATACGAGCAGTACTTC,CASSQGRQYEQYF
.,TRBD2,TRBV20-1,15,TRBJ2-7,TGCAGTGCTATTGCCGGGACTAGCGGGGGCTACGAGCAGTACTTC,CSAIAGTSGGYEQYF
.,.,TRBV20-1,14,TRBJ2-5,TGCAGTGCCTCATCCGGGGCTGCTCACGAGACCCAGTACTTC,CSASSGAAHETQYF
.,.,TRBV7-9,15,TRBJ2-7,TGTGCCAGCGGGGGTGGCCACACCTTGGCCTACGAGCAGTACTTC,CASGGGHTLAYEQYF
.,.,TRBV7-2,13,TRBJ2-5,TGTGCCAGCAGCCTCCGGATGGGCGGGGCCCAGTACTTC,CASSLRMGGAQYF
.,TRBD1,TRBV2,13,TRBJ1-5,TGTGCCAGCAGAAGACAGGGAGATCAGCCCCAGCATTTT,CASRRQGDQPQHF
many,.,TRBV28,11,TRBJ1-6,TGTGCCAGCAGCAGCAATTCACCCCTCCACTTT,CASSSNSPLHF
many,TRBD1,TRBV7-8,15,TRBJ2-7,TGTGCCAGCAGCCCAGACGGACAGGGGGCCTACGAGCAGTACTTC,CASSPDGQGAYEQYF
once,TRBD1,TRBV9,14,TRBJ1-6,TGTGCCAGCAGCCAGGGACAGGGCCGTTCACCCCTCCACTTT,CASSQGQGRSPLHF
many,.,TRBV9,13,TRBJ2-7,TGTGCCAGCAGCGTAGAAGACTCCTACGAGCAGTACTTC,CASSVEDSYEQYF
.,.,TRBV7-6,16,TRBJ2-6,TGTGCCAGCAGCCCCCTGGGAGCCCCTGGGGCCAACGTCCTGACTTTC,CASSPLGAPGANVLTF
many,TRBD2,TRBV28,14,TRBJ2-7,TGTGCCAGCAGTAGGAGCGGGACCGCCTACGAGCAGTACTTC,CASSRSGTAYEQYF
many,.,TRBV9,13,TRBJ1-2,TGTGCCAGCAGCGCCGCGGGGGTTGACGGCTACACCTTC,CASSAAGVDGYTF
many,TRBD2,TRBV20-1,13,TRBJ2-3,TGCAGTGCTACGAGCGGGAGACCAGATACGCAGTATTTT,CSATSGRPDTQYF
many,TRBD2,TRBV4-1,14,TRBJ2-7,TGCGCCAGCAGCCAAGATCGGACTAGCTACGAGCAGTACTTC,CASSQDRTSYEQYF
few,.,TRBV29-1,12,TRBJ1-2,TGCAGCGTTGAGGGGAGGCTTTATGGCTACACCTTC,CSVEGRLYGYTF
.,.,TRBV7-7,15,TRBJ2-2,TGTGCTAGCAGCCGACATAGCGGACGGACCGGGGAGCTGTTTTTT,CASSRHSGRTGELFF
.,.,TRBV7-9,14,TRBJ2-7,TGTGCCAGCAGCTTAGCAGGAGTCATCTACGAGCAGTACTTC,CASSLAGVIYEQYF
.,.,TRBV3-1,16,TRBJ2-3,TGTGCCAGCAGCCAAGATGGAGGCGGGCGAGCAGATACGCAGTATTTT,CASSQDGGGRADTQYF
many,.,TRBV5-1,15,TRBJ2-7,TGCGCCAGCAGCTTGGGGGGTGCCCAGGGTCACGAGCAGTACTTC,CASSLGGAQGHEQYF
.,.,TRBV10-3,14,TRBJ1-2,TGTGCCATCAGGGCCGCAGGGCATAACTATGGCTACACCTTC,CAIRAAGHNYGYTF
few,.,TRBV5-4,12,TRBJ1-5,TGTGCCAGCAGCTTGTGGGGTCAGCCCCAGCATTTT,CASSLWGQPQHF
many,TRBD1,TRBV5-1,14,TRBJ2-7,TGCGCCAGCAGTAAGGGACAGGGATCCTACGAGCAGTACTTC,CASSKGQGSYEQYF
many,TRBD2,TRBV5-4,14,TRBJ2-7,TGTGCCAGCAGCCCGGGACTAGAGGGCTACGAGCAGTACTTC,CASSPGLEGYEQYF
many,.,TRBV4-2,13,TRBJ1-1,TGTGCCAGCAGCCTAAGACAGACCGCTGAAGCTTTCTTT,CASSLRQTAEAFF
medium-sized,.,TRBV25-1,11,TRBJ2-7,TGTGCCAGCACCGGAAAGCACGAGCAGTACTTC,CASTGKHEQYF
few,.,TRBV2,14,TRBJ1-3,TGTGCCAGCAGTGGGACAGTCTCTGGAAACACCATATATTTT,CASSGTVSGNTIYF
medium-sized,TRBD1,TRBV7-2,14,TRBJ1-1,TGTGCCAGCAGCTCGGCCGGGACAGGGTATGTCGCTTTCTTT,CASSSAGTGYVAFF
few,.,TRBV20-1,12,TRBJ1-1,TGCAGTGCTAGAGACATCAGCACTGAAGCTTTCTTT,CSARDISTEAFF